This T cell receptor (beta chain) comes out of a study of regulatory T cells in long-lasting Graves disease. Arm-PCR of CDR3 regions and iRepertoire HTBI primers were the basis on which TCR beta libraries were built. TCRdb re-called the multiplex PCR reads with MiXCR, one entry per CDR3 protein. The sample lists approximately 300,000 distinct CDR3 sequences; 18% were seen once. The time point: newly diagnosed GD, antithyroid drugs for less than 3 months. Scientists built the TCR library using RNA that was extracted from PBMCs. Germline CDR1 is DFQATT and CDR2 is SNEGSKA (reference sequence). Trimming took 7 bases from V and 4 from J, leaving 13 bases between them. The CDR3 sequence is 12 residues long.

V and J are TRBV20-1 and TRBJ1-2; possibly TRBD1 for D (5 bases). The sequenced sample was peripheral blood mononuclear cells (PBMCs), obtained at new diagnosis, from a patient treated with antithyroid drugs. This TCR was recovered from a female donor with Graves disease. In nucleotides, the CDR3 is TGCAGTGTCTCGCCGGGGGGCTATGGCTACACCTTC. This sequence encodes CSVSPGGYGYTF.